These 18 T cell receptor beta chains came from one sample sequenced in a study of blood T cell repertoires in COVID-19. This table comes from immunoSEQ multiplex PCR, and its TCRdb copy is limited to in-frame clones, with some not included. The sample yields 150,000 to 200,000 clones, around four fifths seen once. What was sequenced was PBMCs or T cells enriched from blood (not recorded which). The source is a woman between 50 and 59 years old who had recovered from COVID-19.

This chain uses TRBV5-4 with TRBJ2-6; 8 bases line up with TRBD1. Per germline, CDR1 SGHNT and CDR2 YYREEE (reference sequence). The CDR3 loop spans 18 amino acids. V gave up 3 bases and J gave up 5 bases; unmatched junction bases: 13. In DNA form, the CDR3 reads TGTGCCAGCAGCTCCGGAGGGGCAGGGGGCCTGTGGGCCAACGTCCTGACTTTC. Translation gives CASSSGGAGGLWANVLTF.

The chain employs TRBV9 and TRBJ1-6, with 9 nucleotides matching TRBD1. V lost 3 bases, J lost 10 bases, and 5 bases stayed unmatched. The CDR3 runs to 14 residues. Germline V gene sequence: CDR1 SGDLS, CDR2 YYNGEE. For the CDR3, the DNA is TGTGCCAGCAGCGGACAGGGGGATGTCTCACCCCTCCACTTT. It specifies CASSGQGDVSPLHF.

The chain employs TRBV29-1 and TRBJ1-5, with a weak D call TRBD1 (5 bases). Looked up from germline, CDR1 is SQVTM and CDR2 is ANQGSEA. CDR3 length: 13 residues. V gave up 7 bases and J gave up 3 bases, with 13 bases separating them. The chain's CDR3 is CSAADTFNQPQHF. In DNA form, the CDR3 reads TGCAGCGCCGCGGACACCTTCAATCAGCCCCAGCATTTT.

The chain couples TRBV3-1 (or the pseudogene TRBV3-2) to TRBJ2-1, with TRBD2 identical over 7 bases. This CDR3 has 14 amino acids. With 1 base clipped from V and 9 bases from J, the junction kept 6 bases outside the gene matches. Germline V gene lookup returns CDR1 LGHDT and CDR2 YNNKEL (reference sequence). For the CDR3, the DNA is TGTGCCAGCAGCCAAGTCGAGCGGGACGGTGAGCAGTTCTTC. Translated: CASSQVERDGEQFF.

V and J are TRBV27 and TRBJ2-2, with a weak D call TRBD1 (6 bases). The germline V gene has CDR1 MNHEY and CDR2 SMNVEV (reference sequence). V lost 5 bases, J lost 0 bases, and 28 bases lay in between. CDR3 size: 21 residues. CDR3 region: CASSQRVPFYRDLANTGELFF. CDR3 sequence (DNA): TGTGCCAGCAGTCAACGAGTGCCGTTTTACAGGGACCTCGCGAACACCGGGGAGCTGTTTTTT.

The V call is TRBV18, the J call TRBJ2-1; perhaps TRBD1 as D (6 bases). The V gene's germline CDR1 is KGHSH and CDR2 LQKENI. V lost 0 bases, J lost 9 bases, and 9 bases lay in between. The CDR3 has 13 amino acids. The CDR3 protein is CASSPPDSSEQFF. As DNA, the CDR3 is TGTGCCAGCTCACCACCGGACAGTAGTGAGCAGTTCTTC.

The rearrangement links TRBV9 to TRBJ1-3; tentative D call: TRBD1 (5 bases). Germline loops: CDR1 SGDLS, CDR2 YYNGEE. V lost 1 base, J lost 0 bases, and 11 bases lay in between. This CDR3 spans 16 amino acids. The CDR3 DNA follows: TGTGCCAGCAGCGTAAAGGGGCATACCTCTGGAAACACCATATATTTT. This codes for CASSVKGHTSGNTIYF.

The chain uses TRBV2 and TRBJ1-1, with TRBD1 matching 7 bases. Germline V gene lookup returns CDR1 SNHLY and CDR2 FYNNEI. The CDR3 is 15 residues long. The J segment lost 1 base and the V segment lost 0 bases, leaving 2 bases of the junction unmatched. CDR3 in DNA: TGTGCCAGCAGTGAAGCTAGGGGGCAGAACACTGAAGCTTTCTTT. Residues: CASSEARGQNTEAFF.

The DNA of the CDR3 is TGCGCCAGCAGCCATCCAGGGGGGACTAGCGGATTACAAGAGACCCAGTACTTC. Amino acid sequence: CASSHPGGTSGLQETQYF. The rearrangement joins TRBV4-1 to TRBJ2-5; 11 bases are shared with TRBD2. The CDR3 runs to 18 residues. Germline CDR1 is MGHRA and CDR2 is YSYEKL. J gave up 2 bases and V 3 bases, and 11 bases lay outside the gene matches.

The chain recombines TRBV7-9 with TRBJ2-1; 12 bases are a match to TRBD2. The CDR3 is 18 amino acids. Germline V gene lookup returns CDR1 SEHNR and CDR2 FQNEAQ (reference sequence). Trimming removed 5 bases from V and 0 bases from J; junction bases left unmatched: 8. This CDR3 is CASSRPTSGRSSYNEQFF. The CDR3 coding sequence is TGTGCCAGCAGCCGACCGACTAGCGGGAGATCCTCCTACAATGAGCAGTTCTTC.

This clone came up a few times. CDR3 sequence reads: CASSRTGGSYGYTF. The DNA for the CDR3 is TGTGCCAGCAGCCGGACAGGGGGCAGCTATGGCTACACCTTC. The chain combines TRBV5-6 with TRBJ1-2; 11 positions agree with TRBD1. Germline lookup yields CDR1 SGHDT and CDR2 YYEEEE. This CDR3 is 14 amino acids long. The ends lost 4 bases at V and 4 bases at J; junction bases unmatched: 3.

V is TRBV19 and J is TRBJ2-1, with 12 bases fitting TRBD2. This CDR3 spans 15 amino acids. Germline V gives CDR1 LNHDA, CDR2 SQIVND (reference sequence). Germline trimming cut 5 bases from V and 6 bases from J; bases unmatched to any gene: 5. The DNA for the CDR3 is TGTGCCAGTAGTCTTGGACTAGCGGGGTTCAATGAGCAGTTCTTC. Its translation: CASSLGLAGFNEQFF.

This clone has just one count. The chain combines TRBV3-1 (or the pseudogene TRBV3-2) with TRBJ2-1, with 10 nucleotides matching TRBD2. Germline V gene data show CDR1 as LGHDT and CDR2 as YNNKEL (reference sequence). V trimming: 4 bases; J trimming: 3 bases; junction bases outside the gene matches: 6. CDR3 size: 16 residues. The CDR3 loop is CASSPLAGGDYNEQFF. In DNA, the CDR3 is TGTGCCAGCAGCCCCTTAGCGGGAGGTGACTACAATGAGCAGTTCTTC.

This clone appeared once. V gene TRBV10-1 combines with J gene TRBJ2-3; maybe TRBD2 (5 bases). V was cut by 5 bases and J by 0 bases, with 12 bases left in between. There are 15 residues in the CDR3. CDR1 is WNHNN, CDR2 SYGVQD, per germline (reference sequence). The CDR3 nucleotides are TGCGCCAGCAGTCCTTCGAGACTAAGCACAGATACGCAGTATTTT. Its translation is CASSPSRLSTDTQYF.

The rearrangement joins TRBV6-2 or TRBV6-3 to TRBJ2-1; 13 bases fit TRBD2. V was pared by 3 bases and J by 3 bases, with 2 bases of the junction left unmatched. This CDR3 is built from 16 residues. CDR1 is MNHEY, CDR2 SVGEGT, per germline. CDR3 nucleotide sequence: TGTGCCAGCAGTTATGGGACTAGCGGGATCTACAATGAGCAGTTCTTC. Amino acids: CASSYGTSGIYNEQFF.

The chain uses TRBV28 and TRBJ2-7; the match to TRBD1 covers 8 bases. This CDR3 is built from 15 residues. Germline V gene lookup returns CDR1 MDHEN and CDR2 SYDVKM. Germline trimming cut 2 bases from V and 2 bases from J; bases unmatched to any gene: 5. The CDR3 nucleotides are TGTGCCAGCAGTTTACCCGGGACAGGAGCCTACGAGCAGTACTTC. This codes for CASSLPGTGAYEQYF.

This clone has more than one count but fewer than ten. The V gene is TRBV5-1, the J gene TRBJ2-1, with 11 bases aligning to TRBD1. Losses at the gene ends were 4 bases for V and 6 bases for J; bases not matched to a gene: 6. Germline V gives CDR1 SGHRS, CDR2 YFSETQ. The CDR3 is 15 amino acids. The CDR3 here is CASSDRTGGGNEQFF. CDR3 sequence (DNA): TGCGCCAGCAGCGATCGGACAGGGGGCGGCAATGAGCAGTTCTTC.

This chain links TRBV11-3 with TRBJ2-3, with 8 positions matching TRBD1. Germline CDR1 and CDR2: SGHNT and YENEEA. The CDR3 contains 12 residues. After removal of 5 bases from V and 14 bases from J, the junction contained 9 bases not matched to a gene. CDR3 loop: CASSPRDRTSYF. As DNA, the CDR3 is TGTGCCAGCAGCCCCCGGGACAGGACGTCGTATTTT.